This is a list of T cell receptor beta chains from one sample in a study of post-analysis software for immune sequencing data. Each CDR3 protein gets one entry after TCRdb re-called the PCR reads with MiXCR. In the table there are fewer than 850,000 distinct CDR3 sequences, 25% to 30% of which are singletons. Sequencing was performed on blood. These receptors were collected from a girl under 18 with multiple sclerosis. Both conserved end residues are trimmed from each CDR3. The order of the fields is V gene, J gene, CDR3 protein.

TRBV4-1	TRBJ2-3	ASSQDFRTYGTQY
TRBV6-2/TRBV6-3	TRBJ2-1	ASSYSRTGKPYNEQF
TRBV19	TRBJ1-4	ASRPYRGTEKVF
TRBV20-1	TRBJ2-7	SAQGGSSYEQY
TRBV5-1	TRBJ2-1	ASSLGWPRLTSNEQF
TRBV12-3/TRBV12-4	TRBJ1-5	ASSGQGVSQPQH
TRBV12-3/TRBV12-4	TRBJ2-3	ASSRESTDTQY
TRBV5-6	TRBJ1-2	ASSGTGRDGYT
TRBV7-9	TRBJ2-3	ASSIVGTDIRSTDTQY
TRBV4-1	TRBJ2-3	ASTPPGRTDTQY
TRBV6-5	TRBJ2-6	ASSNGLAGANVRT
TRBV4-1	TRBJ2-6	ASSYPGQGYSGANVLT
TRBV11-2	TRBJ1-4	ASSLDPVPSEKLF
TRBV10-3	TRBJ2-3	ATKSVGGADTQY
TRBV28	TRBJ2-7	ALKGSGPYEQY
TRBV20-1	TRBJ2-7	SANRTSGVEQY
TRBV12-3/TRBV12-4	TRBJ2-1	ASSPASGEKNEQF
TRBV20-1	TRBJ2-1	SARAEGSSYNEQF
TRBV12-3/TRBV12-4	TRBJ2-3	ASSFLHGQPRGVDTQY
TRBV20-1	TRBJ2-7	GARSSSGGTYEQY
TRBV20-1	TRBJ2-7	SAPSGATGNIRY
TRBV7-2	TRBJ2-7	ASNFPGTGGAYEQY
TRBV28	TRBJ2-1	ASKVRGPHNEQF
TRBV20-1	TRBJ2-7	RGTSGDEQY